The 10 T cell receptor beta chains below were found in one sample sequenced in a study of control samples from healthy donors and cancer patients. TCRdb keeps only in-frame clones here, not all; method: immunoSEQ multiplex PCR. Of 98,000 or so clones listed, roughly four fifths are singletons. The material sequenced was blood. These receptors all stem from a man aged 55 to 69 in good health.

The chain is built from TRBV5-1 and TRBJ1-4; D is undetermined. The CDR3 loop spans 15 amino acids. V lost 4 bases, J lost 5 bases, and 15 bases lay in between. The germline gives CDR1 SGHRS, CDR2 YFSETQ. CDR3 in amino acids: CASSQDGISNEKLFF. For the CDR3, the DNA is TGCGCCAGCAGCCAGGATGGAATCTCAAATGAAAAACTGTTTTTT.

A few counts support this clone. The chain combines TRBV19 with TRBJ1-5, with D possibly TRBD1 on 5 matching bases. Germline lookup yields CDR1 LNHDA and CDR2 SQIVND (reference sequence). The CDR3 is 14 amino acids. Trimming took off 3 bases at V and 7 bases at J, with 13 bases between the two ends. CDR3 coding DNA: TGTGCCAGTAGTATTAGAGGGGAGGGACAGCCCCAGCATTTT. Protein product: CASSIRGEGQPQHF.

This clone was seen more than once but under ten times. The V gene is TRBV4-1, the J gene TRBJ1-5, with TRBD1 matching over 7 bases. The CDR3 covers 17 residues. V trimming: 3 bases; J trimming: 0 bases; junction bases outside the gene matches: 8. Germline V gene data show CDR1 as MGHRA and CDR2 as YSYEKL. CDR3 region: CASSQQTGVDSNQPQHF. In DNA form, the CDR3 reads TGCGCCAGCAGCCAGCAAACAGGGGTCGATAGCAATCAGCCCCAGCATTTT.

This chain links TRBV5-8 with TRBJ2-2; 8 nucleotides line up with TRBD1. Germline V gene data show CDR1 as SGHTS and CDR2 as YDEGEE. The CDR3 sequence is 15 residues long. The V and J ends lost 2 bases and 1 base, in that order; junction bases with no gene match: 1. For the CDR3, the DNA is TGTGCCAGCAGCTTCGGACAGGGGAACACCGGGGAGCTGTTTTTT. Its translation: CASSFGQGNTGELFF.

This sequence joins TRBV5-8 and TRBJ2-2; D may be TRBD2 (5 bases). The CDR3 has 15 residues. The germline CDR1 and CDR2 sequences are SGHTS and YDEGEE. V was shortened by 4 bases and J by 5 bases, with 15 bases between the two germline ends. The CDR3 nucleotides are TGTGCCAGCAGCCGTTCTAGCATGGCGACCGGGGAGCTGTTTTTT. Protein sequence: CASSRSSMATGELFF. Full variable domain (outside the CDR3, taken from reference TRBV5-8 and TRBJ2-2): EAGVTQSPTHLIKTRGQQATLRCSPISGHTSVYWYQQALGLGLQFLLWYDEGEERNRGNFPPRFSGRQFPNYSSELNVNALELEDSALYLCASSRSSMATGELFFGEGSRLTVL.

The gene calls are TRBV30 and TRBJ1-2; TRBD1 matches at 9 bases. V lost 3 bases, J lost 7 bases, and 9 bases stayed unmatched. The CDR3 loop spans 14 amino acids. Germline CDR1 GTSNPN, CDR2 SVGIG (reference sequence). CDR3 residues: CAWRGMGQGGGYTF. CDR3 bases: TGTGCCTGGAGAGGAATGGGACAGGGAGGTGGCTACACCTTC.

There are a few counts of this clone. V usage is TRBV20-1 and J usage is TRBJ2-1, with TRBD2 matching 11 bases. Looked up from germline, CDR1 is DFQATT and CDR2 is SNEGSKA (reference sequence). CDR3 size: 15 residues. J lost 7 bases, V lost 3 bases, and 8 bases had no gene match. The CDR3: CSASPASGRTNEQFF. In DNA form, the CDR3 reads TGCAGTGCTAGTCCGGCTAGCGGGAGGACTAATGAGCAGTTCTTC.

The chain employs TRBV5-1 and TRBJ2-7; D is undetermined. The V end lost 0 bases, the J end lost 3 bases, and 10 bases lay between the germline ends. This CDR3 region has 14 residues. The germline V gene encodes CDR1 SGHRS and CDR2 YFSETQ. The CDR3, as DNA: TGCGCCAGCAGCTTGGCCGGCAGATTCTACGAGCAGTACTTC. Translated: CASSLAGRFYEQYF. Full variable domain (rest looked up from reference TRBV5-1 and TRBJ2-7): KAGVTQTPRYLIKTRGQQVTLSCSPISGHRSVSWYQQTPGQGLQFLFEYFSETQRNKGNFPGRFSGRQFSNSRSEMNVSTLELGDSALYLCASSLAGRFYEQYFGPGTRLTVT.

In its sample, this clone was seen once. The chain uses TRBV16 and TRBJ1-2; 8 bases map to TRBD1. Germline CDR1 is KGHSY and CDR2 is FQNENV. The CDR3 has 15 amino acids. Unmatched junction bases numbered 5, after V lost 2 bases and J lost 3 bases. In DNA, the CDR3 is TGTGCCAGCAGCCAAGGAACAGGGGGGCACTATGGCTACACCTTC. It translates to CASSQGTGGHYGYTF. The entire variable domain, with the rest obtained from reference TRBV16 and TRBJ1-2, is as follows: GEEVAQTPKHLVRGEGQKAKLYCAPIKGHSYVFWYQQVLKNEFKFLISFQNENVFDETGMPKERFSAKCLPNSPCSLEIQATKLEDSAVYFCASSQGTGGHYGYTFGSGTRLTVV.

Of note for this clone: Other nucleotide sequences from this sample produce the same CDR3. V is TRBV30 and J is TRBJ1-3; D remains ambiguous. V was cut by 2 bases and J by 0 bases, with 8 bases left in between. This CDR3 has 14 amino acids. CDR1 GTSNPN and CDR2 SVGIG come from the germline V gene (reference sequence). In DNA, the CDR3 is TGTGCCTGGAGTTTGGGGTTCTCTGGAAACACCATATATTTT. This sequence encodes CAWSLGFSGNTIYF.